Detailed here is one T cell receptor beta chain. Its antigen remains unknown. There are 17 residues in the CDR3. Germline loops: CDR1 LGHDT, CDR2 YNNKEL (reference sequence). The data derive from a study of monozygotic twins with inflammatory bowel disease. Regarding the study as a whole: No separation of different T cell subtypes was possible.

Input per TCR library consisted of about 3.5 ug of total RNA. Reanalyzing the 5' RACE reads, TCRdb keeps one entry per CDR3 protein, without DNA. This repertoire comprises just over 300,000 distinct CDR3 sequences; its ten largest clones make up over 5%. The sequenced sample was blood. This TCR was recovered from a human donor with ulcerative colitis or Crohn's disease, or a healthy co-twin of an affected twin (not recorded which). The chain uses TRBV3-1 and TRBJ2-3; TCRdb's D call, TRBD2, is unchecked because there is no DNA. The CDR3 reads CASSPTGLAGGPDTQYF.